The sequence of this T cell receptor beta chain was determined in a study of T cells in Graves' hyperthyroidism and ophthalmopathy. Overall study results and limits: Most clonotypes expanded in the thyroid (above 0.001) were also present in blood.

Germline assignment: CDR1 SEHNR and CDR2 FQNEAQ (reference sequence). The CDR3 loop spans 15 amino acids. Amplification of TCR beta CDR3 regions was performed using RNA transcripts as template. A set of HTBI primers served as the primers for a first-round RT-PCR of the TCR CDR3. MiXCR was run by TCRdb on the multiplex PCR reads, yielding one entry per CDR3 protein. The profile shows fewer than 350,000 distinct CDR3 sequences, around 13% of them singletons. Among the patients, aged 18 to 65, hyperthyroidism was newly diagnosed and had lasted under 2 months. For the diagnoses, clinical symptoms, serum thyroxine and TRAb, thyroid ultrasound and orbital computed tomography were used. From 8.5 to 10 ml of fresh peripheral blood, PBMCs were isolated. Details on this clonotype: Antigen: not known. The junction departs from the called germline gene at one end, perhaps through a read error.

The specimen was blood. The gene calls are TRBV7-9 and TRBJ1-1, with D possibly being TRBD1 (6 bases). This TCR was sampled from a woman in her thirties or forties with Graves' hyperthyroidism. DNA of the CDR3: TGTGCCAGCAGCCCAGTACAGGGCCGGAACGCTGAAGCTTTCTTT. Translation gives CASSPVQGRNAEAFF.